This TCR beta chain came from a study of graft-versus-host responses after intestinal transplantation. Study-wide background: Transplants were multivisceral, liver-intestinal, or isolated intestinal.

Trimming took off 6 bases at V and 0 bases at J, with 12 bases between the two ends. The CDR3 covers 14 residues. Per germline, CDR1 SQVTM and CDR2 ANQGSEA. Findings of the study overall: Those patients showing graft-donor T cell macrochimerism displayed high graft-versus-host to host-versus-graft clonal ratios in allografts. Early declines in HvG clones that occurred post-transplant were associated with peak circulating GvH clone levels.

Using immunoSEQ multiplex PCR, the repertoire was profiled, and TCRdb retains in-frame clones only, with some absent. This sample yields approximately 89,000 clones, of which roughly 90% are seen a single time; about 15% belongs to the top ten. Comment on this clone: Its antigen is unknown. At the DNA level, this CDR3 is encoded by other sequences in the same sample as well.

The sample consisted of PBMCs, taken 450 to 480 days after intestinal transplant. The sequence came from a human patient who received an intestinal transplant, so some T cells may come from the graft donor. This rearrangement joins TRBV29-1 to TRBJ2-1, with a weak D call TRBD2 (6 bases). CDR3 region: CSVHGGFSYNEQFF. The CDR3 nucleotides read TGCAGCGTCCACGGAGGGTTCTCCTACAATGAGCAGTTCTTC.